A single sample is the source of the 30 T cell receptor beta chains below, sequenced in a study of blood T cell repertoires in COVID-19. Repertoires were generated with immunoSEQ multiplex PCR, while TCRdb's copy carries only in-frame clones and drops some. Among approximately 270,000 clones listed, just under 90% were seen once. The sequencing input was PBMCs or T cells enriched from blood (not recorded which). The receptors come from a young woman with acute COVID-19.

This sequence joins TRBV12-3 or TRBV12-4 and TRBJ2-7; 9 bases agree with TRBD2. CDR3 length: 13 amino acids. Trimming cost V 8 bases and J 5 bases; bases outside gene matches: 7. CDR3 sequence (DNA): TGTGCCAGCTCCCTGCGGGAGGGCGACGAGCAGTACTTC. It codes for CASSLREGDEQYF.

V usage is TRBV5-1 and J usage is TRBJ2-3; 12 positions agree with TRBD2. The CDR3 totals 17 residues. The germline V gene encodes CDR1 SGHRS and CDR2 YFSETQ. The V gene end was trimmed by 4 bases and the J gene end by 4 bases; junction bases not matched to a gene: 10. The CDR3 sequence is CASSRSLAGGPPDTQYF. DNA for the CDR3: TGCGCCAGCAGCAGAAGTCTAGCGGGAGGGCCGCCAGATACGCAGTATTTT.

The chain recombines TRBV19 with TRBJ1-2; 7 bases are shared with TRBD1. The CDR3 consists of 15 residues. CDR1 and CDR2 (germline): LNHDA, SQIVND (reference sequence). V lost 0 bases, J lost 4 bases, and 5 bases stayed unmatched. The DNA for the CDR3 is TGTGCCAGTAGTATAGACGGGACAGAGCGCTATGGCTACACCTTC. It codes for CASSIDGTERYGYTF.

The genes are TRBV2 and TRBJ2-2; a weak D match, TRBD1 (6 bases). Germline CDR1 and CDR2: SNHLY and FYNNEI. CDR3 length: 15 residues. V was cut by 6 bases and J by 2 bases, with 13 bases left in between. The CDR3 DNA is TGTGCCAGCAGCGCCGGGACACTTAACACCGGGGAGCTGTTTTTT. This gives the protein CASSAGTLNTGELFF.

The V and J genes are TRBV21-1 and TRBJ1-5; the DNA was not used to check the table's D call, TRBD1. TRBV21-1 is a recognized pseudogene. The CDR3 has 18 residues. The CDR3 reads CASSKKGRCRGEYQPQHF. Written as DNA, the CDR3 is TGTGCCAGCAGCAAAAAGGGCCGTTGCAGGGGGGAATATCAGCCCCAGCATTTT.

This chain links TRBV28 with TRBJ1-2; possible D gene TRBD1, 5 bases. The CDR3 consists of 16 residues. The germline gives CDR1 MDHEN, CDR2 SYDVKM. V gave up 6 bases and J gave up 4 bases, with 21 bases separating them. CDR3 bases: TGTGCCAGCAGCCAAGAGAGGAAGACAGCCCGCTATGGCTACACCTTC. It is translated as CASSQERKTARYGYTF.

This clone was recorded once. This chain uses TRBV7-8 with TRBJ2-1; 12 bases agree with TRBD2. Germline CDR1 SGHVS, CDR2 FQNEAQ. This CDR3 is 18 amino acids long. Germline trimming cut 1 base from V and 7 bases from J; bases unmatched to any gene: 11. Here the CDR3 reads CASSLVGVQTSGRNEQFF. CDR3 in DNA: TGTGCCAGCAGCTTAGTGGGGGTTCAGACTAGCGGGAGAAATGAGCAGTTCTTC.

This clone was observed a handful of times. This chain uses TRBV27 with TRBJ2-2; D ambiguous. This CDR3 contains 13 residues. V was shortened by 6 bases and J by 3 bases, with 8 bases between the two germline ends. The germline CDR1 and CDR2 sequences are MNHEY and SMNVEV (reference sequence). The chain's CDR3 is CASRGDHTGELFF. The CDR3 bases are TGTGCCAGCAGAGGAGACCACACCGGGGAGCTGTTTTTT.

The CDR3 loop reads CASSQLAGDREQFF. CDR3 bases: TGTGCCAGCAGCCAACTAGCGGGAGATCGTGAGCAGTTCTTC. The chain combines TRBV14 with TRBJ2-1; 10 bases are shared with TRBD2. J gave up 9 bases and V 2 bases, and 4 bases lay outside the gene matches. Looked up from germline, CDR1 is SGHDN and CDR2 is FVKESK. The CDR3 consists of 14 residues.

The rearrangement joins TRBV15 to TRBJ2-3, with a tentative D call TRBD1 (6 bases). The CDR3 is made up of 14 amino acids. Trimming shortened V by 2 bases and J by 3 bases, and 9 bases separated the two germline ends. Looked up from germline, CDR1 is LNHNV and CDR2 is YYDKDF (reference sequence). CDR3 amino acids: CATSRFQGTDTQYF. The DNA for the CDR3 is TGTGCCACCAGCAGATTTCAGGGGACAGATACGCAGTATTTT.

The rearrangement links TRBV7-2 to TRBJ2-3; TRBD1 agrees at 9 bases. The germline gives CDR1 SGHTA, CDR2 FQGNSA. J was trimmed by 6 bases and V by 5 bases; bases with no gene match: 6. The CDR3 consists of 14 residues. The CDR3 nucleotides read TGTGCCAGCAGCATGGACAGGGGTTCGGATACGCAGTATTTT. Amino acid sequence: CASSMDRGSDTQYF.

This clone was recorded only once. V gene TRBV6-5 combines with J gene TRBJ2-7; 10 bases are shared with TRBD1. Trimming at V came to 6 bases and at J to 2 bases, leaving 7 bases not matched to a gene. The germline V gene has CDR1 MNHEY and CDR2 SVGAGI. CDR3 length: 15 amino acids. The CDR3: CASRTSGTGAYEQYF. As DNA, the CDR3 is TGTGCCAGCAGAACATCCGGGACAGGGGCCTACGAGCAGTACTTC.

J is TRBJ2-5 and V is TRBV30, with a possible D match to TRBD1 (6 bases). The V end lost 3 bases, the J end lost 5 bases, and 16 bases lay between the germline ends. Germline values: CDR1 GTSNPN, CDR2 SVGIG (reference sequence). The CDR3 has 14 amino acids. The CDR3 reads CAWRTAGARETQYF. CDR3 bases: TGTGCCTGGAGGACGGCAGGGGCGAGGGAGACCCAGTACTTC.

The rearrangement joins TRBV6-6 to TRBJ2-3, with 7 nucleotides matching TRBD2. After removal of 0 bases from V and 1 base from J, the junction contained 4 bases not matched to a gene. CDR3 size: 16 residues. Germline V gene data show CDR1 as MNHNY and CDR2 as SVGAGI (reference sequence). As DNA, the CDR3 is TGTGCCAGCAGTTACTCCCAGCGGGATGGCACAGATACGCAGTATTTT. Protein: CASSYSQRDGTDTQYF.

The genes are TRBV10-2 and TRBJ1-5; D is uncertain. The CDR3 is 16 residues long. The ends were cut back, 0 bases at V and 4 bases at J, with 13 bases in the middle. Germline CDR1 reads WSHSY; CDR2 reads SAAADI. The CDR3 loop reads CASSESGALGNQPQHF. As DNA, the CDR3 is TGCGCCAGCAGTGAGTCAGGAGCGCTTGGGAATCAGCCCCAGCATTTT.

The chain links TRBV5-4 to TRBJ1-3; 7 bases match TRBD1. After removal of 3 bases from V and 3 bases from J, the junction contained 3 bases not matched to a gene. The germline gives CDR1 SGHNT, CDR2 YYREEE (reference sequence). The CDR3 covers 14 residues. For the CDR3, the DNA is TGTGCCAGCAGCTCGGGACAGAGTGGAAACACCATATATTTT. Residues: CASSSGQSGNTIYF.

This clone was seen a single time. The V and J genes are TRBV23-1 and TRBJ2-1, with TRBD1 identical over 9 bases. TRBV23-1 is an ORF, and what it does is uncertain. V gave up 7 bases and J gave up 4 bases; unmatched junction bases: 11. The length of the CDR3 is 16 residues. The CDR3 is CASNLKGTGWYNEQFF. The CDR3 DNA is TGCGCCAGCAACCTGAAAGGGACAGGGTGGTACAATGAGCAGTTCTTC.

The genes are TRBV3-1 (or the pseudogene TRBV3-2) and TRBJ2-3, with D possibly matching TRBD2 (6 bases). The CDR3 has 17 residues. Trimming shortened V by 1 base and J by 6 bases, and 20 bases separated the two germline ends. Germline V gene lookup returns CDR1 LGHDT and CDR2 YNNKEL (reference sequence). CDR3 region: CASSQVSRRRGGDTQYF. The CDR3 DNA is TGTGCCAGCAGCCAAGTTTCGCGGAGGAGGGGTGGGGATACGCAGTATTTT.

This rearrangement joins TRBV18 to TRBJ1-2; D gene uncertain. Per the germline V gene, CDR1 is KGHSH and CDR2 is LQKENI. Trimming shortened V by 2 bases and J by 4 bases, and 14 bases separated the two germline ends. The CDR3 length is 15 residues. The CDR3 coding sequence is TGTGCCAGCTCACCATGGGCAACAGATCTCTATGGCTACACCTTC. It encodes CASSPWATDLYGYTF.

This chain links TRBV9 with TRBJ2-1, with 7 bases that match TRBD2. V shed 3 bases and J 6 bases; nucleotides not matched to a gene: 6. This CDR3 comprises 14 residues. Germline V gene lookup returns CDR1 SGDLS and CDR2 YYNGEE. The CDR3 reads CASSGSGTTNEQFF. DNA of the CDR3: TGTGCCAGCAGCGGTTCCGGGACTACCAATGAGCAGTTCTTC.

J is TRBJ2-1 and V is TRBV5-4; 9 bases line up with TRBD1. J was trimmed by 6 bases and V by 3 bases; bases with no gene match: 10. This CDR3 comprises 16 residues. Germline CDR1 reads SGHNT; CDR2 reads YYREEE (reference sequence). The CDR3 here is CASSSPGTGSANEQFF. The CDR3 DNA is TGTGCCAGCAGCTCCCCCGGGACAGGGTCAGCCAATGAGCAGTTCTTC.

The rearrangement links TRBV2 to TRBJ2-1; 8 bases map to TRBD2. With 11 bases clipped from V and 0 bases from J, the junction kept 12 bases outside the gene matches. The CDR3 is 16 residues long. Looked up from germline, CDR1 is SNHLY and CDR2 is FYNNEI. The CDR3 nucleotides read TGTGCCCTCATTACTTATAGCGGGAACTCCTACAATGAGCAGTTCTTC. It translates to CALITYSGNSYNEQFF.

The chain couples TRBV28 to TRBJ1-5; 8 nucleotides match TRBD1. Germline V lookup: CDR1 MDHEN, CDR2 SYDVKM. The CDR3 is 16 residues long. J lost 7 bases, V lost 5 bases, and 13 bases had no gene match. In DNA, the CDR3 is TGTGCCAGCAGTGGGACGATGGACAGGGTGAACCAGCCCCAGCATTTT. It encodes CASSGTMDRVNQPQHF.

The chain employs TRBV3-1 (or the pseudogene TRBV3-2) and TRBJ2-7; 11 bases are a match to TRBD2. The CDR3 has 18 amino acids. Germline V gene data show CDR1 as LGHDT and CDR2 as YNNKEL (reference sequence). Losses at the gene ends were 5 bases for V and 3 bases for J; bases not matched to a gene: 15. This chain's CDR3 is CASSSHGVAGGEGYEQYF. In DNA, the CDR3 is TGTGCCAGCAGCTCCCACGGAGTAGCGGGAGGGGAGGGCTACGAGCAGTACTTC.

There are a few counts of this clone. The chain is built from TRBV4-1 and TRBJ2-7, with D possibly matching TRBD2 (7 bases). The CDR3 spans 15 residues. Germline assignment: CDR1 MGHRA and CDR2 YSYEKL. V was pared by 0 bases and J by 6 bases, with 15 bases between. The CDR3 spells CASSQEGGGPSEQYF. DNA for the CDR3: TGCGCCAGCAGCCAAGAAGGGGGAGGGCCGAGCGAGCAGTACTTC.

CDR3 amino acids: CASSLGTGEGSPLHF. Here the CDR3 DNA reads TGTGCCAGCAGCCTCGGGACAGGGGAGGGCTCACCCCTCCACTTT. The chain has TRBV5-4 and TRBJ1-6; 10 bases are shared with TRBD1. Trimming removed 4 bases from V and 10 bases from J; junction bases left unmatched: 8. From germline, CDR1 is SGHNT and CDR2 YYREEE (reference sequence). This CDR3 spans 15 amino acids.

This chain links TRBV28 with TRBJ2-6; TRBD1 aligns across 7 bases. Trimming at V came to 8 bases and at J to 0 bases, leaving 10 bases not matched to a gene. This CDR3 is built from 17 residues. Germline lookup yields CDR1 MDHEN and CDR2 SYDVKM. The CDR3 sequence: CASRPGQLTSGANVLTF. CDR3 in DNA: TGTGCCAGCCGGCCGGGACAGCTAACCTCTGGGGCCAACGTCCTGACTTTC.

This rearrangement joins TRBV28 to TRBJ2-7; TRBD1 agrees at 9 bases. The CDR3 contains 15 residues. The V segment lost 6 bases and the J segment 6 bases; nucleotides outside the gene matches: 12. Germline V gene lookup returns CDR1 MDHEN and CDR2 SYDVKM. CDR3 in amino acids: CASRGWGQGTFEQYF. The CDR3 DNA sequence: TGTGCCAGCAGAGGTTGGGGACAGGGTACTTTCGAGCAGTACTTC.

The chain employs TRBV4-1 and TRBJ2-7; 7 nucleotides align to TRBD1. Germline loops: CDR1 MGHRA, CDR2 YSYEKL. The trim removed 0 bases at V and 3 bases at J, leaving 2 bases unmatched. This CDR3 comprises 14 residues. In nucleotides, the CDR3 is TGCGCCAGCAGCCAAGATCGGACAGGCTACGAGCAGTACTTC. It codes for CASSQDRTGYEQYF.

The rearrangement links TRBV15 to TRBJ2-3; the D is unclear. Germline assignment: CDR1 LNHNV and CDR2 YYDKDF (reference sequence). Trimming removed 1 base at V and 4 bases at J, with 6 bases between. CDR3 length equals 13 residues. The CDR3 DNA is TGTGCCACCAGCAGAGCCAGGTCAGATACGCAGTATTTT. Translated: CATSRARSDTQYF.